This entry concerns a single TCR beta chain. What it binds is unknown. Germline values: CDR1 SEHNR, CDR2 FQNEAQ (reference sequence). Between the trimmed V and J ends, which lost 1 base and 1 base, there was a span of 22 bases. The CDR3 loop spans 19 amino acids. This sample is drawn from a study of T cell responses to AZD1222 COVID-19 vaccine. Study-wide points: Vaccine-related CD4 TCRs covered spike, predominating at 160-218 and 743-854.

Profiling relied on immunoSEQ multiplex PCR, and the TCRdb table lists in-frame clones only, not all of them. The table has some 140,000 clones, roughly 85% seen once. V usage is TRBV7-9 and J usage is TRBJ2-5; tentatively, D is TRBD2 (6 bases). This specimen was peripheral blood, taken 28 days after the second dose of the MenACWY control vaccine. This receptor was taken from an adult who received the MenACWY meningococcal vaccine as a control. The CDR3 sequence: CASSLDFLVSGLLQETQYF. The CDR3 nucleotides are TGTGCCAGCAGCTTAGATTTTTTGGTTTCGGGACTGCTCCAAGAGACCCAGTACTTC. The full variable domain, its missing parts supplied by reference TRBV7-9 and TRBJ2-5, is DTGVSQNPRHKITKRGQNVTFRCDPISEHNRLYWYRQTLGQGPEFLTYFQNEAQLEKSRLLSDRFSAERPKGSFSTLEIQRTEQGDSAMYLCASSLDFLVSGLLQETQYFGPGTRLLVL.